Reported below is one TCR beta chain. Arm-PCR of CDR3 regions and iRepertoire HTBI primers were used to build TCR beta libraries. TCRdb reprocessed the multiplex PCR reads via MiXCR and lists one record per CDR3 protein. The sample has 440,000 or so distinct CDR3 sequences; 15% to 20% are singletons. The sample originates from a study of regulatory T cells in long-lasting Graves disease. CDR1 and CDR2 from the germline V gene are MDHEN and SYDVKM. This CDR3 has 16 residues. V trimming: 1 base; J trimming: 10 bases; junction bases outside the gene matches: 9. Specified time point: newly diagnosed GD, antithyroid drugs for less than 3 months. With RNA extracted from PBMCs as input, the TCR library was made. These same records also appear under a second study, on T cells in Graves' hyperthyroidism and ophthalmopathy.

Sequenced here: peripheral blood mononuclear cells (PBMCs), sampled at new diagnosis, from a patient treated with antithyroid drugs. The rearrangement uses TRBV28 and TRBJ2-1; TRBD2 aligns across 11 bases. The sequence derives from a woman aged 25 to 39 with Graves disease. The CDR3 DNA reads TGTGCCAGCAGTTTATTTGTGACTAGCGGGACGCCAGAGCAGTTCTTC. Its translation is CASSLFVTSGTPEQFF.